This record concerns one T cell receptor (beta chain) sequence. This entry comes from a study of blood T cell repertoires in COVID-19. Original analysis: Amplification of reference gene primers provided the estimated nucleated cell counts. TCRdb's copy holds only in-frame clones and misses some; the assay was immunoSEQ multiplex PCR. V and J calls plus clone size are reproduced from that table; the DNA served to infer D and trimming. The sample lists around 140,000 clones, about 80% occurring once. Cohort 3 recovery required two negative PCRs, clearance, or symptom resolution. Germline CDR1 LNHDA, CDR2 SQIVND (reference sequence). V lost 7 bases, J lost 1 base, and 10 bases lay in between. This CDR3 comprises 13 residues.

The rearrangement joins TRBV19 to TRBJ1-1; D ambiguous. Material for sequencing was PBMCs or T cells enriched from blood (not recorded which). The receptor's source is a woman aged 45-65 years who had recovered from COVID-19. CDR3 sequence reads: CASNAWRNTEAFF. The CDR3 nucleotides are TGTGCCAGTAATGCGTGGAGGAACACTGAAGCTTTCTTT. Supplemented by reference TRBV19 and TRBJ1-1, the full variable domain reads DGGITQSPKYLFRKEGQNVTLSCEQNLNHDAMYWYRQDPGQGLRLIYYSQIVNDFQKGDIAEGYSVSREKKESFPLTVTSAQKNPTAFYLCASNAWRNTEAFFGQGTRLTVV.